The rows below give T cell receptor beta chains drawn from one sample of a study of blood T cells in healthy people across ages. TCRdb re-derived calls from the 5' RACE reads in MiXCR, one entry per CDR3 protein. The profile shows about 1.1 million distinct CDR3 sequences, 35% to 40% of them singletons. Material for sequencing was blood. These receptors were taken from a man younger than 35 in good health. CDR3s include the opening cysteine and the closing phenylalanine or tryptophan. Fields, in order: clone size, J gene, D gene, V gene, CDR3 protein, CDR3 DNA. The D gene is left open where the match is weak. The listing skips clone size in some rows; elsewhere it reads once, few, many or a size class.

>.|TRBJ1-2|.|TRBV7-2
CASSLDPAINYGYTF
TGTGCCAGCAGCTTAGACCCCGCGATTAACTATGGCTACACCTTC
>.|TRBJ2-2|TRBD1|TRBV20-1
CSAKNSGTVNTGELFF
TGCAGTGCTAAAAATTCCGGGACAGTCAACACCGGGGAGCTGTTTTTT
>few|TRBJ1-2|.|TRBV6-2/TRBV6-3
CASRRAGPDSYGYTF
TGTGCCAGCAGAAGAGCCGGGCCAGACTCCTATGGCTACACCTTC
>.|TRBJ2-1|TRBD2|TRBV5-1
CASSLLPGLAGSSQFF
TGCGCCAGCAGCTTACTCCCGGGACTAGCGGGGTCGTCGCAGTTCTTC
>.|TRBJ1-1|.|TRBV13
CASSIGQRGDTEAFF
TGTGCCAGCAGCATAGGACAGAGGGGCGACACTGAAGCTTTCTTT
>few|TRBJ1-2|.|TRBV27
CASSLITGSYGYTF
TGTGCCAGCAGTTTAATCACAGGTTCCTATGGCTACACCTTC
>.|TRBJ1-3|TRBD1|TRBV12-3/TRBV12-4
CASSPRQGKGNTIYF
TGTGCCAGCAGTCCCCGACAGGGGAAGGGAAACACCATATATTTT
>few|TRBJ2-7|TRBD1|TRBV10-3
CAIRPGQDTYEQYF
TGTGCCATCAGACCAGGACAGGATACCTACGAGCAGTACTTC
>.|TRBJ1-2|.|TRBV7-9
CASSPDGVANYGYTF
TGTGCCAGCAGCCCCGACGGGGTAGCTAACTATGGCTACACCTTC
>.|TRBJ2-1|.|TRBV27
CASSLLDSHRISYNEQFF
TGTGCCAGCAGTTTATTAGACAGCCACCGCATCTCCTACAATGAGCAGTTCTTC
>few|TRBJ1-2|.|TRBV4-3
CASSQEEVGYGYTF
TGCGCCAGCAGCCAAGAGGAGGTCGGGTATGGCTACACCTTC
>.|TRBJ1-2|TRBD1|TRBV5-6
CASSVGGGQVKSYGYTF
TGTGCCAGCAGCGTAGGGGGGGGACAGGTGAAATCCTATGGCTACACCTTC
>.|TRBJ1-2|.|TRBV6-5
CASSYSRRTLGYTF
TGTGCCAGCAGTTACTCGAGAAGGACTCTTGGCTACACCTTC
>.|TRBJ2-7|.|TRBV11-2
CASSFRSYQDHEQYF
TGTGCCAGCAGCTTCAGATCCTACCAAGACCACGAGCAGTACTTC
>.|TRBJ1-2|TRBD1|TRBV7-2
CASSPEAVSGGSGYTF
TGTGCCAGCAGCCCTGAGGCGGTGTCAGGGGGCAGTGGCTACACCTTC
>few|TRBJ2-3|TRBD1|TRBV5-1
CASSSSAGTAASTDTQYF
TGCGCCAGCAGCTCCTCCGCCGGGACAGCGGCTAGCACAGATACGCAGTATTTT
>.|TRBJ1-1|.|TRBV7-6
CASSPRTQVGSASTEAFF
TGTGCCAGCAGCCCCCGAACTCAGGTGGGTTCAGCGAGCACTGAAGCTTTCTTT
>many|TRBJ2-3|.|TRBV5-5
CASSYGGGDTQYF
TGTGCCAGCAGCTACGGGGGCGGAGATACGCAGTATTTT
>.|TRBJ2-2|.|TRBV4-2
CASSPADRNTGELFF
TGTGCCAGCAGCCCAGCGGACAGGAACACCGGGGAGCTGTTTTTT
>.|TRBJ1-4|.|TRBV20-1
CSARDSGGIREKLFF
TGCAGTGCTAGAGATTCGGGGGGGATACGAGAAAAACTGTTTTTT
>.|TRBJ1-2|TRBD1|TRBV14
CASSQELTGGHYGYTF
TGTGCCAGCAGCCAAGAGTTAACAGGGGGCCACTATGGCTACACCTTC
>few|TRBJ1-1|TRBD1|TRBV5-6
CASHGQGVYTEAFF
TGTGCCAGCCACGGACAGGGGGTATACACTGAAGCTTTCTTT